This T cell receptor (beta chain) was sequenced during a study of Graves' ophthalmopathy and Graves' hyperthyroidism. This clonotype was seen ten or more times. Amplification of TCR beta CDR3 regions used RNA transcripts. RT-PCR with HTBI primers came first, then second-round multiplex PCR. One entry per CDR3 protein, called by TCRdb with MiXCR from the multiplex PCR reads. This sample has some 390,000 distinct CDR3 sequences; around 18% occur once, and the top ten carry 1.5% to 2%. V was pared by 1 base and J by 13 bases, with 11 bases between. The germline V gene encodes CDR1 MNHNS and CDR2 SASEGT. The CDR3 runs 13 residues. Moderate-to-severe activity, with CAS ≥3, NOSPECS ≥4 and duration under 3 months, characterized the donors with ophthalmopathy.

The TCR originated in a woman younger than 30 with Graves' ophthalmopathy. This chain uses TRBV6-1 with TRBJ1-6; no clear D gene. Material: peripheral blood. CDR3 amino acids: CASSEGAAQPLHF. For the CDR3, the DNA is TGTGCCAGCAGTGAAGGGGCTGCTCAGCCCCTCCACTTT.